The T cell receptor (beta chain) described here comes from a study of blood T cell repertoires in COVID-19. V was pared by 0 bases and J by 6 bases, with 4 bases between. CDR3 length equals 12 residues. Germline CDR1 and CDR2: SGHRS and YFSETQ. Method: immunoSEQ multiplex PCR; TCRdb's copy keeps in-frame clones and lacks some. The repertoire holds approximately 350,000 clones, with roughly four fifths as singletons. This clone has only one observation. This sequence joins TRBV5-1 and TRBJ2-1; D not resolved. The receptor was derived from a woman aged 45-65 years who had recovered from COVID-19. Source material: PBMCs or T cells enriched from blood (not recorded which). As DNA, the CDR3 is TGCGCCAGCAGCTTGGTCCTCAATGAGCAGTTCTTC. Protein product: CASSLVLNEQFF.